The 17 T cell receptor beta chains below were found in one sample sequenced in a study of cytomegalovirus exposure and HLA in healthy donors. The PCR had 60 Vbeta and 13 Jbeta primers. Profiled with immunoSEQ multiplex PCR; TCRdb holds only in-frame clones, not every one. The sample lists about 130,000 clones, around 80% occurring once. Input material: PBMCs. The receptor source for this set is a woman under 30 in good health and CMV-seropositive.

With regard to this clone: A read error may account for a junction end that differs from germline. The CDR3 nucleotides read TGTGCCAGCAGCTTACTCACAGGGGGCTCCGGTGAAACTTTCTTT. Translation gives CASSLLTGGSGETFF. The chain carries TRBV11-2 and TRBJ1-1; 9 bases match TRBD1. The CDR3 has 15 amino acids. Germline V lookup: CDR1 SGHAT, CDR2 FQNNGV.

In DNA, the CDR3 is TGTGCCAGCAGCGTCCGGGACAGGGACTATGGCTACACCTTC. Its protein is CASSVRDRDYGYTF. The chain couples TRBV9 to TRBJ1-2; 9 bases match TRBD1. CDR3 length: 14 residues. With 2 bases clipped from V and 3 bases from J, the junction kept 2 bases outside the gene matches. Germline loops: CDR1 SGDLS, CDR2 YYNGEE.

DNA for the CDR3: TGTGCCAGCTCACCGACCCAGGCCCCCGGAGAGACCCAGTACTTC. Its translation: CASSPTQAPGETQYF. This sequence joins TRBV18 and TRBJ2-5; no reliable D call. Germline CDR1 KGHSH, CDR2 LQKENI. This CDR3 region has 15 residues. The germline V and J ends were trimmed by 3 bases and 4 bases, with 15 bases remaining between them.

CDR3 nucleotide sequence: TGCAGTGCTATCCGGGAAGAGACCCAGTACTTC. This codes for CSAIREETQYF. The V gene is TRBV20-1, the J gene TRBJ2-5; D is ambiguous. The germline gives CDR1 DFQATT, CDR2 SNEGSKA (reference sequence). This CDR3 has 11 residues. The ends were cut back, 4 bases at V and 3 bases at J, with 6 bases in the middle.

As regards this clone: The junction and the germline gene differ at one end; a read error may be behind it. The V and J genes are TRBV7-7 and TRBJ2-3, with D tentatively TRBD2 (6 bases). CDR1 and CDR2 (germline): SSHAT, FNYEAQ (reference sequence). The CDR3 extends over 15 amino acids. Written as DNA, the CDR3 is TGTGCTAGCAGCTTAGGAGGAGGGGGCACAGATACGCAGTATTTT. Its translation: CASSLGGGGTDTQYF.

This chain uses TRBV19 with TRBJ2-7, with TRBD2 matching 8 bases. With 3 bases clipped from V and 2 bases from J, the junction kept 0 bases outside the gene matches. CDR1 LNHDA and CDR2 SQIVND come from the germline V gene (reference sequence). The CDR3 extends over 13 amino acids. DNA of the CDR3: TGTGCCAGTAGTATGCGGGGGGCCTACGAGCAGTACTTC. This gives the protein CASSMRGAYEQYF.

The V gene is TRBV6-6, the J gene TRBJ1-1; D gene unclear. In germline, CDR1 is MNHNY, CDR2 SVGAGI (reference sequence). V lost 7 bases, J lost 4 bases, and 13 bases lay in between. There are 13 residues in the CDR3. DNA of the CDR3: TGTGCCAGCACTGATGGAGCGGGCACTGAAGCTTTCTTT. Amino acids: CASTDGAGTEAFF.

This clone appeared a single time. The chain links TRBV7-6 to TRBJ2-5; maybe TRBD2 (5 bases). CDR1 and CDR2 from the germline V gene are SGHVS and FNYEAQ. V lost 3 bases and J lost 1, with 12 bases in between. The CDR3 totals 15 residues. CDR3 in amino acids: CASSLGAGTQETQYF. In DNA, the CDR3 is TGTGCCAGCAGCTTGGGAGCCGGCACCCAAGAGACCCAGTACTTC. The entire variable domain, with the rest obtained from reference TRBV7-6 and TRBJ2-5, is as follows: GAGVSQSPRYKVTKRGQDVALRCDPISGHVSLYWYRQALGQGPEFLTYFNYEAQQDKSGLPNDRFSAERPEGSISTLTIQRTEQRDSAMYRCASSLGAGTQETQYFGPGTRLLVL.

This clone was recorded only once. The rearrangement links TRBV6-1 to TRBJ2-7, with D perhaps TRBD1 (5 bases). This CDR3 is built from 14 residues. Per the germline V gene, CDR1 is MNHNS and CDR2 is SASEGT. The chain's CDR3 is CAAGHTGGHSEQYF. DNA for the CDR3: TGTGCAGCCGGCCACACAGGTGGTCATTCCGAGCAGTACTTC.

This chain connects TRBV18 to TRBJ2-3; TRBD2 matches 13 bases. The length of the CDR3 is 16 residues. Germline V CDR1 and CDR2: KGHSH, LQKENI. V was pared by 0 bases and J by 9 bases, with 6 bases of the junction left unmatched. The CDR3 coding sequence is TGTGCCAGCTCACCACCTCGGACTAGCGGGGGCGAGACGCAGTATTTT. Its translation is CASSPPRTSGGETQYF.

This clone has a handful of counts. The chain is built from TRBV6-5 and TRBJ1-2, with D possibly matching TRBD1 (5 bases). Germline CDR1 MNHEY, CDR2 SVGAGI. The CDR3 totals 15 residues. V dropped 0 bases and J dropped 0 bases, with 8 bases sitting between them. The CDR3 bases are TGTGCCAGCAGTTACTCTACAGGCGCTAACTATGGCTACACCTTC. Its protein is CASSYSTGANYGYTF.

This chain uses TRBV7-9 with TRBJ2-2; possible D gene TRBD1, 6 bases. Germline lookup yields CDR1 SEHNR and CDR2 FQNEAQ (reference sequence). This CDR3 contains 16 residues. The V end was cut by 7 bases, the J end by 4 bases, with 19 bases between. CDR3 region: CASIKLPGHSTGELFF. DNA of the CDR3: TGTGCCAGCATCAAGCTTCCGGGACACAGCACCGGGGAGCTGTTTTTT.

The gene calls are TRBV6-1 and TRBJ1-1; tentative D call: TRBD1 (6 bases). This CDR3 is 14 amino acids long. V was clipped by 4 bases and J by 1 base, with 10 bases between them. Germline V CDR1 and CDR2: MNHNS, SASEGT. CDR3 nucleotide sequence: TGTGCCAGCAGTGTACGACAGGAGAACACTGAAGCTTTCTTT. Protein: CASSVRQENTEAFF.

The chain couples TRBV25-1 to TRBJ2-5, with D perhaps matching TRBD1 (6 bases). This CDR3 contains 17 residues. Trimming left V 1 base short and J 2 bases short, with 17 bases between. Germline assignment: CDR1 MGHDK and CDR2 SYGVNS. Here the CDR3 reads CASSESGARLRQETQYF. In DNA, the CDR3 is TGTGCCAGCAGTGAATCAGGGGCGCGACTACGACAAGAGACCCAGTACTTC. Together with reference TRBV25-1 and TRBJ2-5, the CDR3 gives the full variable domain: EADIYQTPRYLVIGTGKKITLECSQTMGHDKMYWYQQDPGMELHLIHYSYGVNSTEKGDLSSESTVSRIRTEHFPLTLESARPSHTSQYLCASSESGARLRQETQYFGPGTRLLVL.

The CDR3 sequence: CAWGLGQGRNEQFF. DNA for the CDR3: TGTGCCTGGGGGTTGGGACAGGGAAGAAATGAGCAGTTCTTC. The J gene is TRBJ2-1, the V gene TRBV30; 9 nucleotides align to TRBD1. The CDR3 loop spans 14 amino acids. The J segment lost 7 bases and the V segment lost 5 bases, leaving 9 bases of the junction unmatched. Germline CDR1 is GTSNPN and CDR2 is SVGIG (reference sequence).

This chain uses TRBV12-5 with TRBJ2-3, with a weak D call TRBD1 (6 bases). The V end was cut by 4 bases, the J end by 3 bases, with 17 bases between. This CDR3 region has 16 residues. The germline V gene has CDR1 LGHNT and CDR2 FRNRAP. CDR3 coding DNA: TGTGCTAGTGGTTCCGCCCCCTGGACAGAAACAGATACGCAGTATTTT. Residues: CASGSAPWTETDTQYF.

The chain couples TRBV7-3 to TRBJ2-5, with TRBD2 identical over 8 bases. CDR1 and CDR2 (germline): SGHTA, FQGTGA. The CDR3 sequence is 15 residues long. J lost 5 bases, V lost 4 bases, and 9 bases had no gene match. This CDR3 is CASSSTGGQGETQYF. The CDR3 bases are TGTGCCAGCAGCTCGACGGGGGGGCAGGGGGAGACCCAGTACTTC.